The source of this T cell receptor (beta chain) is a study of blood T cells in healthy people across ages. This clonotype has a handful of counts. With 7 bases removed from V and 5 bases from J, the gap between germline ends came to 17 bases. This CDR3 is 14 amino acids long. Germline V gene data show CDR1 as SNHLY and CDR2 as FYNNEI. Using a J-beta primer mix together with a sample-barcoded 5' primer, a second PCR was run for about 7 to 12 cycles. A single record per CDR3 protein comes from TCRdb applying MiXCR to the 5' RACE reads. The repertoire consists of 890,000 or so distinct CDR3 sequences, with 60% to 80% occurring once and the leading ten covering around a quarter. Healthy Caucasian individuals from Russia aged roughly 6 to 100 served as donors. Donors each provided ten milliliters of peripheral blood.

The sequence was collected from a man younger than 40 in good health. The sequenced material came from blood. The chain links TRBV2 to TRBJ2-5; D might be TRBD2 (5 bases). CDR3 DNA: TGTGCCAGCACCCCGTCCGGGGTTTGGGAGACCCAGTACTTC. Its protein product is CASTPSGVWETQYF.